Below are 12 T cell receptor beta chains sequenced from a single sample in a study of PD-L1 blockade in urothelial cancer. TCRdb's table, derived via immunoSEQ multiplex PCR, lists solely in-frame clones and lacks some. This table has about 52,000 clones, 60% to 80% appearing once. The source was PBMCs, collected around atezolizumab (anti-PD-L1) treatment. The source of these receptors is a man between 65 and 79 years old with urothelial cancer.

CDR3 protein: CENDRLDQPQHF. The CDR3, as DNA: TGTGAAAATGACAGGTTAGATCAGCCCCAGCATTTT. The V gene is TRBV6-1, the J gene TRBJ1-5; D perhaps matches TRBD1 (6 bases). From germline, CDR1 is MNHNS and CDR2 SASEGT. This CDR3 is 12 amino acids long.

The chain is built from TRBV5-1 and TRBJ2-2; 11 nucleotides agree with TRBD2. The CDR3 is made up of 16 amino acids. CDR1 SGHRS and CDR2 YFSETQ come from the germline V gene. Trimming removed 1 base from V and 4 bases from J; junction bases left unmatched: 3. The CDR3 spells CASSLLTSGSTGELFF. Here the CDR3 DNA reads TGCGCCAGCAGCTTGCTTACTAGCGGGAGCACCGGGGAGCTGTTTTTT. Looking up the rest from reference TRBV5-1 and TRBJ2-2 gives the full variable domain: KAGVTQTPRYLIKTRGQQVTLSCSPISGHRSVSWYQQTPGQGLQFLFEYFSETQRNKGNFPGRFSGRQFSNSRSEMNVSTLELGDSALYLCASSLLTSGSTGELFFGEGSRLTVL.

This chain uses TRBV6-4 with TRBJ2-1; TRBD1 agrees at 9 bases. CDR3 length: 15 amino acids. V gave up 5 bases and J gave up 7 bases; unmatched junction bases: 9. CDR1 is MRHNA and CDR2 is SNTAGT in the germline V gene. The CDR3 spells CASSSGTGSHNEQFF. The DNA of the CDR3 is TGTGCCAGCAGTTCTGGGACAGGGTCCCATAATGAGCAGTTCTTC.

The V call is TRBV7-9, the J call TRBJ1-1; 9 bases match TRBD1. The V and J ends lost 6 bases and 5 bases, in that order; junction bases with no gene match: 10. The CDR3 consists of 15 residues. Germline V CDR1 and CDR2: SEHNR, FQNEAQ (reference sequence). The CDR3 sequence: CASSRTGQGRTEAFF. Here the CDR3 DNA reads TGTGCCAGCAGTCGAACCGGACAGGGGCGTACTGAAGCTTTCTTT.

The genes are TRBV5-6 and TRBJ1-1, with D perhaps matching TRBD1 (6 bases). Trimming left V 0 bases short and J 7 bases short, with 16 bases between. Germline CDR1 and CDR2: SGHDT and YYEEEE. The CDR3 totals 15 residues. DNA of the CDR3: TGTGCCAGCAGCTTGGTCCCAGGGGAAAGTTTTGAAGCTTTCTTT. Protein sequence: CASSLVPGESFEAFF. Combining the CDR3 with reference TRBV5-6 and TRBJ1-1 gives the whole variable domain DAGVTQSPTHLIKTRGQQVTLRCSPKSGHDTVSWYQQALGQGPQFIFQYYEEEERQRGNFPDRFSGHQFPNYSSELNVNALLLGDSALYLCASSLVPGESFEAFFGQGTRLTVV.

This clone was detected once. Other DNA sequences within the sample encode an identical CDR3. This chain joins TRBV9 and TRBJ1-5; no definite D call. Germline assignment: CDR1 SGDLS and CDR2 YYNGEE. Trimming pared 5 bases from V and 7 bases from J, leaving 19 bases between. The CDR3 is 15 amino acids. The CDR3 is CASSSKREGTQPQHF. For the CDR3, the DNA is TGTGCCAGCAGTTCCAAACGGGAGGGAACACAGCCCCAGCATTTT. Combining the CDR3 with reference TRBV9 and TRBJ1-5 gives the whole variable domain DSGVTQTPKHLITATGQRVTLRCSPRSGDLSVYWYQQSLDQGLQFLIQYYNGEERAKGNILERFSAQQFPDLHSELNLSSLELGDSALYFCASSSKREGTQPQHFGDGTRLSIL.

This clone is labeled medium-sized. This chain connects TRBV19 to TRBJ2-7, with D perhaps matching TRBD2 (5 bases). The ends were cut back, 4 bases at V and 7 bases at J, with 11 bases in the middle. Per the germline V gene, CDR1 is LNHDA and CDR2 is SQIVND (reference sequence). This CDR3 region has 12 residues. The CDR3 coding sequence is TGTGCCAGTAGTACCGCGGAGGAGGAGCAGTACTTC. Its protein is CASSTAEEEQYF.

The rearrangement joins TRBV5-1 to TRBJ2-5; 8 nucleotides align to TRBD2. From germline, CDR1 is SGHRS and CDR2 YFSETQ. Germline trimming cut 0 bases from V and 13 bases from J; bases unmatched to any gene: 14. The CDR3 has 15 amino acids. Written as DNA, the CDR3 is TGCGCCAGCAGCTTGGCCGGGACTAGTCCCATGGGGTGGTACTTC. Encoded protein: CASSLAGTSPMGWYF.

V and J are TRBV5-4 and TRBJ2-5, with a weak D call TRBD2 (5 bases). CDR3 length: 16 residues. Germline assignment: CDR1 SGHNT and CDR2 YYREEE (reference sequence). V lost 4 bases to trimming and J lost 3 bases, with 19 bases between them. The CDR3 DNA reads TGTGCCAGCAGCCAGACTAACCGACGGGGAAAAGAGACCCAGTACTTC. Translation gives CASSQTNRRGKETQYF.

The chain recombines TRBV19 with TRBJ1-1; the match to TRBD1 covers 10 bases. The CDR3 is 15 amino acids. Germline CDR1 reads LNHDA; CDR2 reads SQIVND (reference sequence). With V trimmed by 5 bases and J by 5 bases, 8 bases remained unmatched. In DNA, the CDR3 is TGTGCCAGTAGTGGCCCGGGACAGGGGACAACTGAAGCTTTCTTT. Its protein is CASSGPGQGTTEAFF.

The CDR3 loop reads CASSPGWGGGNQPQHF. The CDR3 region has the DNA TGTGCCAGCAGCCCGGGGTGGGGTGGGGGGAATCAGCCCCAGCATTTT. The chain is built from TRBV27 and TRBJ1-5, with D possibly being TRBD1 (5 bases). This CDR3 spans 16 amino acids. CDR1 and CDR2 from the germline V gene are MNHEY and SMNVEV (reference sequence). Trimming pared 6 bases from V and 4 bases from J, leaving 19 bases between.

This rearrangement joins TRBV7-9 to TRBJ1-2, with TRBD1 identical over 9 bases. Germline loops: CDR1 SEHNR, CDR2 FQNEAQ (reference sequence). V was pared by 5 bases and J by 8 bases, with 6 bases of the junction left unmatched. The CDR3 has 13 residues. CDR3 DNA sequence: TGTGCCAGCAGCCTGGACAGGGGAGGCGGCTACACCTTC. It codes for CASSLDRGGGYTF.